These 8 T cell receptor beta chains originate from one sample sequenced in a study of shared clonotypes between healthy human individuals. Produced via immunoSEQ multiplex PCR; TCRdb's table is partial and in-frame only. The sample has roughly 720,000 clones, 90% seen once. Sequenced input: memory CD8+ T cells from PBMCs. Subset indicated: CD45RO+ cells pooled with CCR7-negative TemRA cells. These TCRs come from a man aged 18 to 35 in good health. Some clones in this sample may be carry-over from other donors' samples.

The V and J genes are TRBV5-1 and TRBJ2-7, with D possibly matching TRBD1 (5 bases). Germline CDR1 and CDR2: SGHRS and YFSETQ. The CDR3 sequence is 14 residues long. V lost 1 base and J 3 bases, leaving 11 bases between the germline ends. CDR3 DNA sequence: TGCGCCAGCAGCTTGCCCGACAGAGGCTACGAGCAGTACTTC. Translation gives CASSLPDRGYEQYF.

The rearrangement joins TRBV2 to TRBJ2-5, with D perhaps TRBD2 (6 bases). CDR3 length: 16 residues. The germline V and J ends were trimmed by 6 bases and 4 bases, with 21 bases remaining between them. CDR1 is SNHLY, CDR2 FYNNEI, per germline. CDR3 region: CASSAPWRTGGETQYF. CDR3 coding DNA: TGTGCCAGCAGCGCCCCTTGGAGGACCGGGGGAGAGACCCAGTACTTC. The full variable domain, rest sourced from reference TRBV2 and TRBJ2-5, is EPEVTQTPSHQVTQMGQEVILRCVPISNHLYFYWYRQILGQKVEFLVSFYNNEISEKSEIFDDQFSVERPDGSNFTLKIRSTKLEDSAMYFCASSAPWRTGGETQYFGPGTRLLVL.

The chain uses TRBV7-2 and TRBJ2-4, with D hard to call. This CDR3 spans 12 amino acids. Germline V gene sequence: CDR1 SGHTA, CDR2 FQGNSA. The V end was cut by 5 bases, the J end by 6 bases, with 8 bases between. CDR3 in amino acids: CASSPRSNIQYF. The CDR3, as DNA: TGTGCCAGCAGCCCCAGGTCAAACATTCAGTACTTC.

V and J are TRBV12-5 and TRBJ2-1; no reliable D call. Trimming removed 6 bases from V and 7 bases from J, with 10 bases in between. Germline-derived CDR1 and CDR2 are LGHNT and FRNRAP. The CDR3 consists of 12 residues. This CDR3 is CASGLSKNEQFF. The CDR3 DNA reads TGTGCTAGTGGCCTCAGCAAAAATGAGCAGTTCTTC. Using reference TRBV12-5 and TRBJ2-1 for the parts outside the CDR3, the full variable domain is DARVTQTPRHKVTEMGQEVTMRCQPILGHNTVFWYRQTMMQGLELLAYFRNRAPLDDSGMPKDRFSAEMPDATLATLKIQPSEPRDSAVYFCASGLSKNEQFFGPGTRLTVL.

The rearrangement joins TRBV28 to TRBJ2-7; the D gene is possibly TRBD2 (8 bases). The length of the CDR3 is 16 residues. Germline CDR1 and CDR2: MDHEN and SYDVKM. Trimming took 6 bases from V and 5 from J, leaving 23 bases between them. CDR3 in DNA: TGTGCCAGCAGCCCTCGGGAGGGGGCGCTTAGCCACGAGCAGTACTTC. It specifies CASSPREGALSHEQYF.

This clone was recorded only once. This chain joins TRBV19 and TRBJ1-1; D remains ambiguous. CDR1 LNHDA and CDR2 SQIVND come from the germline V gene (reference sequence). V lost 3 bases to trimming and J lost 2 bases, with 7 bases between them. The CDR3 extends over 13 amino acids. This chain's CDR3 is CASSMYLNTEAFF. CDR3 DNA sequence: TGTGCCAGTAGTATGTACCTAAACACTGAAGCTTTCTTT.

The chain joins TRBV7-3 to TRBJ2-6; possible D gene TRBD2, 7 bases. V was clipped by 4 bases and J by 0 bases, with 10 bases between them. CDR3 length: 16 amino acids. Germline CDR1 is SGHTA and CDR2 is FQGTGA. The CDR3 nucleotides read TGTGCCAGCAGCTCTGGGGGGGCCTCTGGGGCCAACGTCCTGACTTTC. It is translated as CASSSGGASGANVLTF.

The chain links TRBV9 to TRBJ2-1; 8 nucleotides align to TRBD1. The germline gives CDR1 SGDLS, CDR2 YYNGEE. The CDR3 contains 18 residues. Germline trimming cut 0 bases from V and 4 bases from J; bases unmatched to any gene: 12. The CDR3 region is CASSVDLHGQGPYNEQFF. The CDR3 DNA reads as TGTGCCAGCAGCGTAGATCTCCACGGACAGGGTCCATACAATGAGCAGTTCTTC.